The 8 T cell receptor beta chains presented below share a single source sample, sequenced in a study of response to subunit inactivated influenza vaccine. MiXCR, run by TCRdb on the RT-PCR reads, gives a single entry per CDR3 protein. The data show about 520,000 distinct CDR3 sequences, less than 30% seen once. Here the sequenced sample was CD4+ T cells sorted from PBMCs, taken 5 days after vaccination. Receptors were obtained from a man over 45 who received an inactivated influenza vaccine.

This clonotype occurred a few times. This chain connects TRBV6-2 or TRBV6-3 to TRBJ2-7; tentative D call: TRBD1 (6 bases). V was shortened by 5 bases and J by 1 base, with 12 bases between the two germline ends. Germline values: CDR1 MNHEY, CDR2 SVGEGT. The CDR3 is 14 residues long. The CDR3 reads CASSRQVISYEQYF. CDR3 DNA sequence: TGTGCCAGCAGTCGACAGGTCATTTCCTACGAGCAGTACTTC.

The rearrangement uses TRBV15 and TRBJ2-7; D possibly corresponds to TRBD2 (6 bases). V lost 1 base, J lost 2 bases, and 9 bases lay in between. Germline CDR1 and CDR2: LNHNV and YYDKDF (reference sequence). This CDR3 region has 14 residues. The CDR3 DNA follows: TGTGCCACCAGCAGAGCAGCGGGTGCCTACGAGCAGTACTTC. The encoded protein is CATSRAAGAYEQYF.

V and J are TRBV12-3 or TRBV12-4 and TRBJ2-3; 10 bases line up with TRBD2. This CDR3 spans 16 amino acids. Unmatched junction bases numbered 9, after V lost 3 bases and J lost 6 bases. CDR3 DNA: TGTGCCAGCAGTTTTGGGGGAGCGGGGGGGCGCGATACGCAGTATTTT. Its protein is CASSFGGAGGRDTQYF.

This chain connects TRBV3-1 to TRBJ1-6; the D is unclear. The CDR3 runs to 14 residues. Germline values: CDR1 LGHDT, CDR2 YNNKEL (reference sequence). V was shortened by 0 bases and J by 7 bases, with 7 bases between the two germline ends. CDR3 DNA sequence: TGTGCCAGCAGCCAAGATCTATCAAATTCACCCCTCCACTTT. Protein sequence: CASSQDLSNSPLHF. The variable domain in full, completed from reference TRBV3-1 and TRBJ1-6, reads DTAVSQTPKYLVTQMGNDKSIKCEQNLGHDTMYWYKQDSKKFLKIMFSYNNKELIINETVPNRFSPKSPDKAHLNLHINSLELGDSAVYFCASSQDLSNSPLHFGNGTRLTVT.

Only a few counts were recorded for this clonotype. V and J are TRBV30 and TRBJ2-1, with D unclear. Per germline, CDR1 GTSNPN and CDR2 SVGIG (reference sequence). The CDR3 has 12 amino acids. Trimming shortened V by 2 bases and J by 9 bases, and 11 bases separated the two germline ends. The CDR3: CAWSTSSFEQFF. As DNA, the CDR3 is TGTGCCTGGAGTACGAGTAGCTTTGAGCAGTTCTTC.

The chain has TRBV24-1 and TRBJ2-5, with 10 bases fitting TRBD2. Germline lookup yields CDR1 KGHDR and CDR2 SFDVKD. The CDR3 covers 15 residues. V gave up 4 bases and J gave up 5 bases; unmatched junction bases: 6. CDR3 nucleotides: TGTGCCACCAGTGAAGGGACTAGCGTTTGGGAGACCCAGTACTTC. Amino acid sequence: CATSEGTSVWETQYF.

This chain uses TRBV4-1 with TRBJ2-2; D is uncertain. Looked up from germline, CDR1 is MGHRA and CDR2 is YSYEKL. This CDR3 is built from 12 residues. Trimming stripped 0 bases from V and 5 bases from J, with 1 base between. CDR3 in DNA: TGCGCCAGCAGCCAAGAAACCGGGGAGCTGTTTTTT. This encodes CASSQETGELFF.

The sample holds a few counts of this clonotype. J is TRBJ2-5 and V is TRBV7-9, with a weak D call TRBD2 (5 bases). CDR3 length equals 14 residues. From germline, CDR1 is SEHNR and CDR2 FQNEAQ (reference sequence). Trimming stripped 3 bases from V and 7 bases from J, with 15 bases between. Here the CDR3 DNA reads TGTGCCAGCAGCTTTGGGGATCAAGGGAGGACCCAGTACTTC. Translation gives CASSFGDQGRTQYF.